The 19 T cell receptor beta chains presented below share a single source sample, sequenced in a study of T cells in Graves' hyperthyroidism and ophthalmopathy. The TCR beta CDR3 regions underwent amplification using RNA transcripts as the source. When the TCR CDR3 underwent first-round RT-PCR, the HTBI primer set was used. MiXCR, run by TCRdb on the multiplex PCR reads, gives a single entry per CDR3 protein. The sample contains approximately 400,000 distinct CDR3 sequences, around 25% of which appear only once. The sequencing sample was made of blood. These TCRs come from a man aged 50-60 years with Graves' hyperthyroidism.

This clonotype has a count of ten or more. The chain links TRBV20-1 to TRBJ2-3; 10 nucleotides agree with TRBD2. There are 14 residues in the CDR3. After removal of 6 bases from V and 1 base from J, the junction contained 4 bases not matched to a gene. Germline V lookup: CDR1 DFQATT, CDR2 SNEGSKA (reference sequence). In DNA form, the CDR3 reads TGCAGTGCGGCCGGGACTAGCGGCACAGATACGCAGTATTTT. Its protein is CSAAGTSGTDTQYF.

This chain links TRBV7-2 with TRBJ2-1; D uncertain. Germline V CDR1 and CDR2: SGHTA, FQGNSA. This CDR3 is built from 14 residues. With 0 bases removed from V and 5 bases from J, the gap between germline ends came to 8 bases. The chain's CDR3 is CASSLALAHNEQFF. The CDR3 nucleotides read TGTGCCAGCAGCTTAGCACTGGCCCACAATGAGCAGTTCTTC. The full variable domain, its missing parts supplied by reference TRBV7-2 and TRBJ2-1, is GAGVSQSPSNKVTEKGKDVELRCDPISGHTALYWYRQSLGQGLEFLIYFQGNSAPDKSGLPSDRFSAERTGGSVSTLTIQRTQQEDSAVYLCASSLALAHNEQFFGPGTRLTVL.

This sequence joins TRBV6-1 and TRBJ2-7; no definite D call. The CDR3 sequence is 13 residues long. V dropped 5 bases and J dropped 6 bases, with 14 bases sitting between them. Germline CDR1 and CDR2: MNHNS and SASEGT. The CDR3 nucleotides are TGTGCCAGCAGTTGGGGTCCCCAGCTCGAGCAGTACTTC. The encoded protein is CASSWGPQLEQYF.

This clonotype was recorded a few times. The chain carries TRBV5-1 and TRBJ2-3; D gene ambiguous. Trimming left V 0 bases short and J 1 base short, with 6 bases between. Per germline, CDR1 SGHRS and CDR2 YFSETQ. The CDR3 is 14 amino acids. CDR3 residues: CASSLEARTDTQYF. Written as DNA, the CDR3 is TGCGCCAGCAGCTTGGAGGCCCGCACAGATACGCAGTATTTT.

This clonotype was counted many times. The rearrangement joins TRBV28 to TRBJ1-1; unclear D gene. V was shortened by 5 bases and J by 6 bases, with 25 bases between the two germline ends. CDR1 MDHEN and CDR2 SYDVKM come from the germline V gene. CDR3 length: 17 amino acids. This chain's CDR3 is CASSLLPGEAMGSEAFF. The DNA for the CDR3 is TGTGCCAGCAGTCTGCTCCCCGGTGAGGCGATGGGGTCTGAAGCTTTCTTT. Variable domain in full (rest from reference TRBV28 and TRBJ1-1): DVKVTQSSRYLVKRTGEKVFLECVQDMDHENMFWYRQDPGLGLRLIYFSYDVKMKEKGDIPEGYSVSREKKERFSLILESASTNQTSMYLCASSLLPGEAMGSEAFFGQGTRLTVV.

This chain uses TRBV24-1 with TRBJ2-7; 10 bases fit TRBD2. The CDR3 is 16 amino acids. CDR1 is KGHDR, CDR2 SFDVKD, per germline. The trim removed 4 bases at V and 4 bases at J, leaving 9 bases unmatched. CDR3 residues: CATSDPEREGRYEQYF. CDR3 nucleotide sequence: TGTGCCACCAGTGACCCTGAGCGGGAGGGCCGTTACGAGCAGTACTTC.

This clonotype was observed many times. The V gene is TRBV3-1, the J gene TRBJ2-5; no reliable D call. Trimming removed 1 base from V and 9 bases from J, with 9 bases in between. CDR1 and CDR2 from the germline V gene are LGHDT and YNNKEL (reference sequence). The CDR3 contains 12 residues. The CDR3 sequence is CASSQGERPQYF. DNA of the CDR3: TGTGCCAGCAGCCAAGGAGAACGACCCCAGTACTTC.

This clonotype was seen only a few times. V gene TRBV3-1 combines with J gene TRBJ2-1; 11 bases are a match to TRBD2. CDR3 length: 16 amino acids. V shed 3 bases, J shed 5 bases, and the junction held 6 bases outside the gene matches. Germline CDR1 reads LGHDT; CDR2 reads YNNKEL (reference sequence). CDR3 sequence (DNA): TGTGCCAGCAGCCACGGACTAGCGGGTAGAAACAATGAGCAGTTCTTC. Amino acid sequence: CASSHGLAGRNNEQFF.

This clonotype was picked up a small number of times. V gene TRBV6-2 or TRBV6-3 combines with J gene TRBJ2-7, with D maybe TRBD2 (7 bases). V gave up 5 bases and J gave up 5 bases, with 13 bases separating them. This CDR3 is built from 13 residues. Germline V lookup: CDR1 MNHEY, CDR2 SVGEGT. The CDR3 coding sequence is TGTGCCAGCAGTCGCGGCGGGGGCCACGAGCAGTACTTC. Translation: CASSRGGGHEQYF.

This clonotype was seen a few times. The chain carries TRBV7-3 and TRBJ2-1; D unclear. V lost 4 bases and J 8 bases, leaving 12 bases between the germline ends. Germline CDR1 reads SGHTA; CDR2 reads FQGTGA. The CDR3 consists of 13 residues. The DNA of the CDR3 is TGTGCCAGCAGCTCCGATTTAGGCGATGAGCAGTTCTTC. Translating gives CASSSDLGDEQFF. The whole variable domain, remainder taken from reference TRBV7-3 and TRBJ2-1, is GAGVSQTPSNKVTEKGKYVELRCDPISGHTALYWYRQSLGQGPEFLIYFQGTGAADDSGLPNDRFFAVRPEGSVSTLKIQRTERGDSAVYLCASSSDLGDEQFFGPGTRLTVL.

This clonotype came up many times. The chain uses TRBV11-2 and TRBJ2-7; TRBD2 agrees at 14 bases. V shed 4 bases and J 6 bases; nucleotides not matched to a gene: 5. The CDR3 extends over 15 amino acids. Germline V gene data show CDR1 as SGHAT and CDR2 as FQNNGV. CDR3 nucleotide sequence: TGTGCCAGCAGCTCCCAAGGGACTAGCGGGAGCGAGCAGTACTTC. Protein: CASSSQGTSGSEQYF.

This clonotype came up a few times. The chain carries TRBV6-5 and TRBJ1-4; D might be TRBD1 (5 bases). Germline assignment: CDR1 MNHEY and CDR2 SVGAGI. This CDR3 contains 13 residues. Trimming removed 2 bases from V and 8 bases from J, with 9 bases in between. The CDR3 region has the DNA TGTGCCAGCAGTTACGGGGGGAGGGAAAAACTGTTTTTT. It specifies CASSYGGREKLFF.

A few counts support this clonotype. The chain uses TRBV15 and TRBJ2-1; the D gene is possibly TRBD2 (6 bases). The CDR3 sequence is 16 residues long. Germline V gene sequence: CDR1 LNHNV, CDR2 YYDKDF (reference sequence). V was trimmed by 3 bases and J by 3 bases, leaving 15 bases between them. This CDR3 is CATSRGLARNYNEQFF. The CDR3 region has the DNA TGTGCCACCAGCAGGGGTCTAGCGAGAAACTACAATGAGCAGTTCTTC.

This clonotype was seen ten or more times. The DNA for the CDR3 is TGTGCCACCAGTGCTATTAGCGGGAGGGACAATGAGCAGTTCTTC. Its protein is CATSAISGRDNEQFF. The chain uses TRBV24-1 and TRBJ2-1; 11 nucleotides align to TRBD2. This CDR3 has 15 amino acids. The J segment lost 5 bases and the V segment lost 5 bases, leaving 4 bases of the junction unmatched. Germline CDR1 reads KGHDR; CDR2 reads SFDVKD.

The gene calls are TRBV6-1 and TRBJ2-7; D gene unclear. The ends were cut back, 4 bases at V and 3 bases at J, with 10 bases in the middle. The CDR3 length is 13 residues. CDR1 is MNHNS, CDR2 SASEGT, per germline. CDR3 nucleotides: TGTGCCAGCAGTGCGGCAGACCGCTACGAGCAGTACTTC. Translation: CASSAADRYEQYF.

This clonotype was recorded a few times. The rearrangement uses TRBV12-5 and TRBJ1-5; possibly TRBD1 for D (5 bases). Trimming pared 3 bases from V and 6 bases from J, leaving 9 bases between. The germline CDR1 and CDR2 sequences are LGHNT and FRNRAP. The CDR3 is made up of 13 amino acids. CDR3 DNA: TGTGCTAGTGGTTTTGGGGGTAGTCAGCCCCAGCATTTT. Its protein is CASGFGGSQPQHF.

V and J are TRBV7-2 and TRBJ1-5, with D possibly TRBD1 on 5 matching bases. This CDR3 region has 14 residues. Germline V gene sequence: CDR1 SGHTA, CDR2 FQGNSA. Between the trimmed V and J ends, which lost 3 bases and 3 bases, there was a span of 9 bases. DNA of the CDR3: TGTGCCAGCAGCTTTTTGGACACCAATCAGCCCCAGCATTTT. Translating it yields CASSFLDTNQPQHF.

This clonotype showed up many times. The rearrangement links TRBV11-3 to TRBJ1-2; D ambiguous. V lost 5 bases and J lost 4, with 11 bases in between. CDR1 is SGHNT and CDR2 is YENEEA in the germline V gene. This CDR3 comprises 13 residues. CDR3 nucleotide sequence: TGTGCCAGCAGCCTGGACGAGACCTATGGCTACACCTTC. Amino acid sequence: CASSLDETYGYTF. The variable domain in full, completed from reference TRBV11-3 and TRBJ1-2, reads EAGVVQSPRYKIIEKKQPVAFWCNPISGHNTLYWYLQNLGQGPELLIRYENEEAVDDSQLPKDRFSAERLKGVDSTLKIQPAELGDSAVYLCASSLDETYGYTFGSGTRLTVV.

The chain is built from TRBV4-1 and TRBJ1-4; D call uncertain. Germline V gives CDR1 MGHRA, CDR2 YSYEKL. V was cut by 0 bases and J by 4 bases, with 9 bases left in between. The CDR3 spans 15 residues. The CDR3 reads CASSQDPRINEKLFF. For the CDR3, the DNA is TGCGCCAGCAGCCAAGATCCACGGATTAATGAAAAACTGTTTTTT.